This TCR beta chain appears in the sequencing data of a study of cytomegalovirus exposure and HLA in healthy donors. Study-wide results and limits: A subsequent analysis found that TCR clusters from the first cohort also tended to co-occur in the 90 to 150 validation repertoires, with under 95% of cluster scores above 0. Cytomegalovirus-associated TCR beta chains were listed, numbering 150 to 200.

Details on this clone: Its antigen is undetermined.

TCRdb's copy holds only in-frame clones and misses some; the assay was immunoSEQ multiplex PCR. The sample lists 80,000 to 100,000 clones, roughly nine tenths occurring once. V dropped 0 bases and J dropped 2; count of bases not matched to a gene: 5. CDR1 SGHRS and CDR2 YFSETQ come from the germline V gene. CDR3 length equals 19 residues. This chain links TRBV5-1 with TRBJ2-1; 16 bases are a match to TRBD2. This clonotype was sampled from a woman in her twenties or thirties in good health and CMV-seronegative. Sequenced input: PBMCs. The CDR3 bases are TGCGCCAGCAGCTTGGGGGGACTAGCGGGAGGGAGAACCTACAATGAGCAGTTCTTC. As protein: CASSLGGLAGGRTYNEQFF.